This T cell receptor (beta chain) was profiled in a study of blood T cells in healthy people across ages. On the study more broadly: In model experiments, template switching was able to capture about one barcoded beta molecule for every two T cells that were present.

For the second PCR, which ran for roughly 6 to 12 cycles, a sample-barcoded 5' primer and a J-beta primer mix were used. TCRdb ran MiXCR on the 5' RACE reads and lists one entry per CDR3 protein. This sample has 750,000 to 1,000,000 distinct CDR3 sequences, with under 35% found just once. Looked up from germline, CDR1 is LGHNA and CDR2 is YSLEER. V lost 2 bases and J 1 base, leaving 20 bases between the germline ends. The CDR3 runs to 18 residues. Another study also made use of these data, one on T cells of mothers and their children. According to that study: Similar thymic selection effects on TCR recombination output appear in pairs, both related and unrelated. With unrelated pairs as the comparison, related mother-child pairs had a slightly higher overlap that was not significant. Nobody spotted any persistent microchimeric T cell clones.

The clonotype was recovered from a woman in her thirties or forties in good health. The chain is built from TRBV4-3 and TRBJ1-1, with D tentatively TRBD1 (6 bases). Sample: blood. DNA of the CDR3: TGCGCCAGCAGCCAAAAGATAGCAGGGGAGTTAAGGAACACTGAAGCTTTCTTT. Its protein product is CASSQKIAGELRNTEAFF.